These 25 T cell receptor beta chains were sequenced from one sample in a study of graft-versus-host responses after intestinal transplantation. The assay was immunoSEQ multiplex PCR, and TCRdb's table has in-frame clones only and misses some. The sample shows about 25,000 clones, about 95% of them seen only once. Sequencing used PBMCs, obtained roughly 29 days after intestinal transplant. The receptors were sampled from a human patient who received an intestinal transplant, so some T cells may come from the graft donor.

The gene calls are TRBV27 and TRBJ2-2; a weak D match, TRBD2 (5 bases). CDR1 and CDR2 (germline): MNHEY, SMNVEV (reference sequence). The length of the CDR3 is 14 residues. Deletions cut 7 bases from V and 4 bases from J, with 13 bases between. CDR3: CASMASRVTGELFF. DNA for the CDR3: TGTGCCAGCATGGCTAGCCGTGTCACCGGGGAGCTGTTTTTT.

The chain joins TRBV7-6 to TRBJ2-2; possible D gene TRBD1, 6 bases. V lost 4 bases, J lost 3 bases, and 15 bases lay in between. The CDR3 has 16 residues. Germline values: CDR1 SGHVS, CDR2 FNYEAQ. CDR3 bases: TGTGCCAGCAGCTCCGACAGGTTTCGGGACACCGGGGAGCTGTTTTTT. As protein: CASSSDRFRDTGELFF.

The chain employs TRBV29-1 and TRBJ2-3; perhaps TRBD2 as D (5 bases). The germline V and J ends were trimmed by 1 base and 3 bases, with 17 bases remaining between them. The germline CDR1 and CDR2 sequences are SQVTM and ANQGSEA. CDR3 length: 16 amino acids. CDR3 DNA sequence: TGCAGCGTTGAAGCTCGCCGGAGCCGGGGTACAGATACGCAGTATTTT. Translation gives CSVEARRSRGTDTQYF.

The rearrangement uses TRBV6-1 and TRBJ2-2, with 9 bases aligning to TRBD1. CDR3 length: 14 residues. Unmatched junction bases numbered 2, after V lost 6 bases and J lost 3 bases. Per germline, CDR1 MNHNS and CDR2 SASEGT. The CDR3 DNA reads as TGTGCCAGCAGCCGGGACAGGGACACCGGGGAGCTGTTTTTT. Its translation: CASSRDRDTGELFF.

This CDR3 reads CASSLSGQGWQPQHF. DNA of the CDR3: TGTGCCAGCAGCTTATCGGGACAGGGATGGCAGCCCCAGCATTTT. The chain recombines TRBV7-9 with TRBJ1-5; TRBD1 matches at 9 bases. With V trimmed by 2 bases and J by 7 bases, 6 bases remained unmatched. Germline V lookup: CDR1 SEHNR, CDR2 FQNEAQ (reference sequence). CDR3 length equals 15 residues. Filled out from reference TRBV7-9 and TRBJ1-5, the complete variable domain reads DTGVSQNPRHKITKRGQNVTFRCDPISEHNRLYWYRQTLGQGPEFLTYFQNEAQLEKSRLLSDRFSAERPKGSFSTLEIQRTEQGDSAMYLCASSLSGQGWQPQHFGDGTRLSIL.

The DNA for the CDR3 is TGTGCCTGGAGTACGGGGGCCGGGGCGGATACGCAGTATTTT. It specifies CAWSTGAGADTQYF. This chain joins TRBV30 and TRBJ2-3, with D perhaps TRBD1 or TRBD2 (6 bases each). CDR1 is GTSNPN and CDR2 is SVGIG in the germline V gene (reference sequence). This CDR3 contains 14 residues. Trimming shortened V by 2 bases and J by 6 bases, and 15 bases separated the two germline ends.

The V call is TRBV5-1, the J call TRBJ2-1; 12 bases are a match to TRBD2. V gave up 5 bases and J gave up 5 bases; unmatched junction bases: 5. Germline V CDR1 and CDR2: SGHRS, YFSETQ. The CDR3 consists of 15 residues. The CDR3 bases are TGCGCCAGCAGAAAGACTAGCGGGAGCGACAATGAGCAGTTCTTC. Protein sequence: CASRKTSGSDNEQFF. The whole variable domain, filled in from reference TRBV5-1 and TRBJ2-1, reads KAGVTQTPRYLIKTRGQQVTLSCSPISGHRSVSWYQQTPGQGLQFLFEYFSETQRNKGNFPGRFSGRQFSNSRSEMNVSTLELGDSALYLCASRKTSGSDNEQFFGPGTRLTVL.

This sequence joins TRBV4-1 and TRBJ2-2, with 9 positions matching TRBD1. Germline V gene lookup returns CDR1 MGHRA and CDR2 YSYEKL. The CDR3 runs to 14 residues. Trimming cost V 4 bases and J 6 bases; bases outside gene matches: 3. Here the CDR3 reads CASSLRQGAGELFF. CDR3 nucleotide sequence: TGCGCCAGCAGCCTACGACAGGGGGCCGGGGAGCTGTTTTTT.

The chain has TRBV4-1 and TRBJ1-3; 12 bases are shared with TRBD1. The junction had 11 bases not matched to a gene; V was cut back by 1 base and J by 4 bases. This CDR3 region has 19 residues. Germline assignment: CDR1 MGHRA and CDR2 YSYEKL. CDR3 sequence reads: CASSQGFPGQGAMGNTIYF. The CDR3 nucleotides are TGCGCCAGCAGCCAAGGGTTCCCGGGACAGGGGGCGATGGGAAACACCATATATTTT.

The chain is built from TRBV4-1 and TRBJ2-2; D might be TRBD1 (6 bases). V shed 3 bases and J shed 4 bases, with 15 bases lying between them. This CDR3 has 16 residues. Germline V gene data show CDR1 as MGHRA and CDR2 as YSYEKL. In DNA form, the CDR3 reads TGCGCCAGCAGCCAGGACCCCGGGACACTCACCGGGGAGCTGTTTTTT. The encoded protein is CASSQDPGTLTGELFF.

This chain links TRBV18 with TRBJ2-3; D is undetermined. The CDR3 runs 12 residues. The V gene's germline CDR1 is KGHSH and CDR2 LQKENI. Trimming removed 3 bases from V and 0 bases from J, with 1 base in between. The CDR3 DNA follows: TGTGCCAGCTCACCTAGCACAGATACGCAGTATTTT. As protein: CASSPSTDTQYF.

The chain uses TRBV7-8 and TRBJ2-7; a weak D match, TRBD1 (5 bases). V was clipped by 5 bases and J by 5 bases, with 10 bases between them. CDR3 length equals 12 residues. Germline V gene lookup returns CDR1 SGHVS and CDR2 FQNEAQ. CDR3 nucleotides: TGTGCCAGCAGCCTTCTCAGGGACGAGCAGTACTTC. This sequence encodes CASSLLRDEQYF.

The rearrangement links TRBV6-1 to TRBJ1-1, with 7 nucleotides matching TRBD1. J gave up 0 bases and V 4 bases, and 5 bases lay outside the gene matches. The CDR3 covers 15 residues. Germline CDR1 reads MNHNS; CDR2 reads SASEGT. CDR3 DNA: TGTGCCAGCAGTGTAGGGACAGTCATGAACACTGAAGCTTTCTTT. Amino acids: CASSVGTVMNTEAFF.

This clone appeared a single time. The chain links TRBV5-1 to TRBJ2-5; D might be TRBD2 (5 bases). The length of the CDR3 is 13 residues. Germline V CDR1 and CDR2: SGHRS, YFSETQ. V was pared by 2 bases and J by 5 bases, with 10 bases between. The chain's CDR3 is CASSLYGGETQYF. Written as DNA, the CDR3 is TGCGCCAGCAGCTTATACGGCGGGGAGACCCAGTACTTC.

The CDR3 region has the DNA TGTGCCAGCAGTAAGGACAGGGCGGGAGAGACCCAGTACTTC. Translated, it gives CASSKDRAGETQYF. The genes are TRBV28 and TRBJ2-5; 8 bases fit TRBD1. The CDR3 covers 14 residues. Germline CDR1 MDHEN, CDR2 SYDVKM. J was trimmed by 4 bases and V by 5 bases; bases with no gene match: 6.

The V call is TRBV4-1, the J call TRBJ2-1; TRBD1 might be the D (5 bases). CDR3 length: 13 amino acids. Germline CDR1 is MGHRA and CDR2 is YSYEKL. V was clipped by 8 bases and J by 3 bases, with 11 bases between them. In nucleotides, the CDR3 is TGCGCCAGCCTAGGGGTTGGCTACAATGAGCAGTTCTTC. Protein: CASLGVGYNEQFF.

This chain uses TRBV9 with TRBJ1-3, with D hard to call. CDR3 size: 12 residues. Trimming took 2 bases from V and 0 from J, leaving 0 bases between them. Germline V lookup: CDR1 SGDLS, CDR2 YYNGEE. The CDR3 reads CASSVSGNTIYF. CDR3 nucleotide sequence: TGTGCCAGCAGCGTCTCTGGAAACACCATATATTTT.

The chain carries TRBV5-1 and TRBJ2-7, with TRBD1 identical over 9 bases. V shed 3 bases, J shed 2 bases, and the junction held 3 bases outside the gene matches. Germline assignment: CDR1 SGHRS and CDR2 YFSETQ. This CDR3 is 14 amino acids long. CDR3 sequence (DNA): TGCGCCAGCAGCTCGACAGGGGGAACCTACGAGCAGTACTTC. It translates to CASSSTGGTYEQYF.

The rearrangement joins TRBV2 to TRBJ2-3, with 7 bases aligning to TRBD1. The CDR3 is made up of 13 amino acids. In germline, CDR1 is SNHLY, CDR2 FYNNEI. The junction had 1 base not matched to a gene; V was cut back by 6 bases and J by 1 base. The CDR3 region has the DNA TGTGCCAGCAGGAGGGGGCGCACAGATACGCAGTATTTT. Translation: CASRRGRTDTQYF.

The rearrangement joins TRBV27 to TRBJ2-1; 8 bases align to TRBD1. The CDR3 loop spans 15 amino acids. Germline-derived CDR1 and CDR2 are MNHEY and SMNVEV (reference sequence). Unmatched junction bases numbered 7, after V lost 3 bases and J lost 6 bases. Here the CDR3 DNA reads TGTGCCAGCAGTTTCCATGCAGGGGGCCGCAATGAGCAGTTCTTC. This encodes CASSFHAGGRNEQFF.

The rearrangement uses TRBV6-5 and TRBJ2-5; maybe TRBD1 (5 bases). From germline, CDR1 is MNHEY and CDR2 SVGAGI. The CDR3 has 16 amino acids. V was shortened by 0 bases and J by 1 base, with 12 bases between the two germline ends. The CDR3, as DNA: TGTGCCAGCAGTTACTCGACTGGGCAGGGCCAAGAGACCCAGTACTTC. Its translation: CASSYSTGQGQETQYF.

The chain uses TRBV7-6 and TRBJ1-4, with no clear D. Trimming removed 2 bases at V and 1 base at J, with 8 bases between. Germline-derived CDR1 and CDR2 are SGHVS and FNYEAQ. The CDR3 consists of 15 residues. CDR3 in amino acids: CASSLMAETNEKLFF. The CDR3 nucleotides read TGTGCCAGCAGCTTAATGGCCGAAACTAATGAAAAACTGTTTTTT.

The CDR3, as DNA: TGTGCCAGCAGTTGGGGGCGTGATGAAGCTTTCTTT. It yields the protein CASSWGRDEAFF. V and J are TRBV6-6 and TRBJ1-1; weak D call: TRBD1 (6 bases). Germline CDR1 reads MNHNY; CDR2 reads SVGAGI (reference sequence). V shed 4 bases and J shed 7 bases, with 10 bases lying between them. The CDR3 is 12 amino acids.

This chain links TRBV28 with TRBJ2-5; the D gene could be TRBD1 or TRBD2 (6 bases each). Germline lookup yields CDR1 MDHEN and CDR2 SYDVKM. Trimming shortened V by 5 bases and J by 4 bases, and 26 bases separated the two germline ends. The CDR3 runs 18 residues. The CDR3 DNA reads TGTGCCAGCAGTCCACTTTGGTTCGGGGGCACGTTTCGAGAGACCCAGTACTTC. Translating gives CASSPLWFGGTFRETQYF.

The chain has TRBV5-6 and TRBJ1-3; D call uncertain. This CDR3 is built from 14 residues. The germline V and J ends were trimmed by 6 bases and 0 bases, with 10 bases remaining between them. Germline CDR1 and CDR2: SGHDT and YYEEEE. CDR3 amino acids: CASTADFSGNTIYF. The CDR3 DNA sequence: TGTGCCAGCACCGCGGACTTCTCTGGAAACACCATATATTTT.